One and the same sample provided the 5 T cell receptor beta chains below, sequenced in a study of blood T cells in healthy people across ages. Then a second PCR, running about 6 to 12 cycles, was carried out with a sample-barcoded 5' primer and a J-beta primer mix. One entry per CDR3 protein results from TCRdb running MiXCR on the 5' RACE reads. The profile shows 980,000 or so distinct CDR3 sequences, 40% to 60% of them singletons. The sequenced material came from blood. The receptors shown here come from a man younger than 45 in good health.

The chain links TRBV27 to TRBJ2-7, with D possibly matching TRBD2 (5 bases). V was pared by 7 bases and J by 0 bases, with 10 bases between. CDR1 MNHEY and CDR2 SMNVEV come from the germline V gene (reference sequence). This CDR3 region has 13 residues. The CDR3 loop reads CASTDSSSYEQYF. For the CDR3, the DNA is TGTGCCAGCACGGACTCGAGCTCCTACGAGCAGTACTTC.

V and J are TRBV6-1 and TRBJ1-4; 8 nucleotides align to TRBD1. V shed 4 bases and J 4 bases; nucleotides not matched to a gene: 5. Germline CDR1 and CDR2: MNHNS and SASEGT. This CDR3 contains 15 residues. In nucleotides, the CDR3 is TGTGCCAGCAGTGCGACAGGGGCGGGTAATGAAAAACTGTTTTTT. It codes for CASSATGAGNEKLFF.

The rearrangement links TRBV6-6 to TRBJ2-3, with 7 bases lining up with TRBD1. The CDR3 spans 13 residues. Germline V gene lookup returns CDR1 MNHNY and CDR2 SVGAGI (reference sequence). Germline trimming cut 10 bases from V and 5 bases from J; bases unmatched to any gene: 9. The CDR3 sequence is CAIKQGTGDTQYF. DNA for the CDR3: TGTGCCATCAAACAGGGGACCGGAGATACGCAGTATTTT.

The CDR3 DNA reads TGTGCCAGCAGCCAAGGACTAGCGGGGGCAAGCTCCTACAATGAGCAGTTCTTC. This codes for CASSQGLAGASSYNEQFF. V usage is TRBV3-1 and J usage is TRBJ2-1; 12 bases match TRBD2. Per the germline V gene, CDR1 is LGHDT and CDR2 is YNNKEL (reference sequence). This CDR3 is 18 amino acids long. Trimming at V came to 1 base and at J to 0 bases, leaving 4 bases not matched to a gene.

This clonotype was detected only once. The chain joins TRBV29-1 to TRBJ2-4, with D tentatively TRBD2 (6 bases). The DNA end is a closer match to TRBJ2-7, so the J assignment may be wrong. The CDR3 runs 12 residues. In germline, CDR1 is SQVTM, CDR2 ANQGSEA. This CDR3 reads CSVVRGWYEQYF. Written as DNA, the CDR3 is TGCAGCGTTGTTCGGGGGTGGTACGAGCAGTACTTC.